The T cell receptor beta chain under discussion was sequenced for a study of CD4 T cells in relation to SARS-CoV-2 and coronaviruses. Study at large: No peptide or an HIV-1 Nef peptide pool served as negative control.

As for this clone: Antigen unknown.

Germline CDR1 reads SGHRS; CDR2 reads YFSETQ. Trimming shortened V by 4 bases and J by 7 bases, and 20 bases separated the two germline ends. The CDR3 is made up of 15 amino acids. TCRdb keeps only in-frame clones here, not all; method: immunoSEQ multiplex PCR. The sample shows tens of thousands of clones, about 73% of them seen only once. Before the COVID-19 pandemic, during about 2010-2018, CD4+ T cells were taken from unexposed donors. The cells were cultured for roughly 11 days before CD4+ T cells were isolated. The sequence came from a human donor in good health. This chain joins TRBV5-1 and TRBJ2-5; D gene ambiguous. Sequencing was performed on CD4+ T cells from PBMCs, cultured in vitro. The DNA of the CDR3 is TGCGCCAGCAGCCCAGACGGGTCCGACATTCGGACCCAGTACTTC. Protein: CASSPDGSDIRTQYF.